This is a list of T cell receptor beta chains from one sample in a study of human T cells and chemical hapten exposure. TCRdb independently ran MiXCR on the RACE reads; one entry per CDR3 protein. This repertoire shows about 400,000 distinct CDR3 sequences, roughly 6.3% found once; its top ten account for more than 5.5%. Sequenced here: whole blood, sampled in connection with sensitization to the hapten diphenylcyclopropenone (DPC). The receptors come from a woman under 30 with alopecia areata. Some clones in this sample may be carry-over from other donors' samples. The CDR3 runs from the conserved cysteine through the conserved F or W. Each record gives: J gene, V gene, D gene, clone size, CDR3 protein, CDR3 DNA. The D gene is left open where the match is weak. Clone size is given for some rows only: seen once, a few or many times, or a class if the clone is expanded.

J: TRBJ2-2; V: TRBV20-1; D: .; size: .; CDR3: CSARETGTGELFF; DNA: TGCAGTGCTAGAGAAACAGGGACCGGGGAGCTGTTTTTT
J: TRBJ2-5; V: TRBV9; D: .; size: .; CDR3: CASSVSRGGETQYF; DNA: TGTGCCAGCAGCGTGTCGCGGGGCGGCGAGACCCAGTACTTC
J: TRBJ2-6; V: TRBV20-1; D: .; size: few; CDR3: CSASPPSNGANVLTF; DNA: TGCAGTGCTAGTCCTCCGTCGAACGGGGCCAACGTCCTGACTTTC
J: TRBJ2-6; V: TRBV28; D: .; size: many; CDR3: CASSLWGATGANVLTF; DNA: TGTGCCAGCAGTTTATGGGGGGCAACTGGGGCCAACGTCCTGACTTTC
J: TRBJ2-7; V: TRBV20-1; D: .; size: few; CDR3: CSAPQGNEQYF; DNA: TGCAGTGCTCCACAGGGCAACGAGCAGTACTTC
J: TRBJ1-2; V: TRBV18; D: .; size: few; CDR3: CASSPGMRNYGYTF; DNA: TGTGCCAGCTCACCAGGGATGCGTAACTATGGCTACACCTTC
J: TRBJ2-7; V: TRBV2; D: .; size: many; CDR3: CASSPLPEQYF; DNA: TGTGCCAGCAGCCCCCTACCCGAGCAGTACTTC
J: TRBJ2-3; V: TRBV6-5; D: TRBD1; size: few; CDR3: CASRSITGTGSTDTQYF; DNA: TGTGCCAGCAGATCAATTACCGGGACAGGGAGCACAGATACGCAGTATTTT
J: TRBJ2-7; V: TRBV6-2/TRBV6-3; D: TRBD1; size: few; CDR3: CASSTTNDGDREQYF; DNA: TGTGCCAGCAGTACTACCAATGACGGGGACAGGGAGCAGTACTTC
J: TRBJ1-1; V: TRBV18; D: .; size: .; CDR3: CASSPGGEGVTEAFF; DNA: TGTGCCAGCTCACCAGGGGGAGAAGGCGTCACTGAAGCTTTCTTT
J: TRBJ2-3; V: TRBV12-3/TRBV12-4; D: .; size: many; CDR3: CASSFLEGTDTQYF; DNA: TGTGCCAGCAGTTTTCTCGAGGGCACAGATACGCAGTATTTT
J: TRBJ2-5; V: TRBV5-5; D: .; size: .; CDR3: CASSRGLTETQYF; DNA: TGTGCCAGCAGCCGAGGATTGACAGAGACCCAGTACTTC
J: TRBJ1-4; V: TRBV4-2; D: TRBD1; size: .; CDR3: CASSHTGTGDEKLFF; DNA: TGTGCCAGCAGCCATACCGGGACAGGGGATGAAAAACTGTTTTTT
J: TRBJ2-7; V: TRBV6-6; D: .; size: many; CDR3: CASSPLANEQYF; DNA: TGTGCCAGCAGTCCGCTAGCGAACGAGCAGTACTTC
J: TRBJ1-2; V: TRBV29-1; D: .; size: many; CDR3: CSVFQAEGYTF; DNA: TGCAGCGTCTTCCAGGCGGAAGGCTACACCTTC
J: TRBJ2-3; V: TRBV4-1; D: .; size: .; CDR3: CASSQAPGGTDTQYF; DNA: TGCGCCAGCAGCCAAGCCCCCGGGGGCACAGATACGCAGTATTTT
J: TRBJ2-1; V: TRBV29-1; D: TRBD2; size: many; CDR3: CSGAGGPFEEQFF; DNA: TGCAGCGGAGCGGGGGGGCCGTTTGAGGAGCAGTTCTTC
J: TRBJ2-3; V: TRBV7-8; D: TRBD1; size: .; CDR3: CASSRQGRDTQYF; DNA: TGTGCCAGCAGCCGACAGGGGAGAGATACGCAGTATTTT
J: TRBJ2-1; V: TRBV7-2; D: .; size: many; CDR3: CASSFSPPGYNEQFF; DNA: TGTGCCAGCAGCTTTTCCCCACCGGGATACAATGAGCAGTTCTTC
J: TRBJ1-6; V: TRBV7-3; D: .; size: many; CDR3: CASSSGPGTPLHF; DNA: TGTGCCAGCAGCTCCGGACCAGGGACACCCCTCCACTTT
J: TRBJ1-2; V: TRBV2; D: .; size: few; CDR3: CATRVYGYTF; DNA: TGTGCCACCCGTGTCTATGGCTACACCTTC
J: TRBJ1-2; V: TRBV3-1; D: .; size: .; CDR3: CASSLYRGPPSGYTF; DNA: TGTGCCAGCAGCCTTTACCGGGGACCGCCTTCTGGCTACACCTTC
J: TRBJ2-1; V: TRBV6-5; D: TRBD2; size: many; CDR3: CASSYSPQRGFYNEQFF; DNA: TGTGCCAGCAGTTACTCACCCCAGCGGGGGTTCTACAATGAGCAGTTCTTC
J: TRBJ2-7; V: TRBV6-2/TRBV6-3; D: TRBD2; size: once; CDR3: CAIHPKSGAAYEQYF; DNA: TGTGCCATCCACCCCAAGAGCGGGGCGGCCTACGAGCAGTACTTC